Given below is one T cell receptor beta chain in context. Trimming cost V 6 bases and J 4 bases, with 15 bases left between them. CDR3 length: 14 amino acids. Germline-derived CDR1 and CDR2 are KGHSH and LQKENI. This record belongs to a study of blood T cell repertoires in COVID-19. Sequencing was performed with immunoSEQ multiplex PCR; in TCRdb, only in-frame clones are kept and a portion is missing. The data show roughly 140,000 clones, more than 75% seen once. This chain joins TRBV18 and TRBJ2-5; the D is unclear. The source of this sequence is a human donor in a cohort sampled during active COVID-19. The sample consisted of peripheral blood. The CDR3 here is CASSKNPGGETQYF. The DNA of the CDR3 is TGTGCCAGCTCGAAAAACCCCGGTGGAGAGACCCAGTACTTC.